One sample yielded the 19 T cell receptor beta chains listed below, sequenced in a study of blood T cell repertoires in COVID-19. The table came from immunoSEQ multiplex PCR; TCRdb's copy has only in-frame clones and leaves some out. This sample carries approximately 41,000 clones, around 90% of them seen once, and the ten largest clones take about 5.3%. What was sequenced was peripheral blood. Receptor source: a human donor in a cohort sampled during active COVID-19.

J is TRBJ1-1 and V is TRBV7-2; 11 bases are shared with TRBD1. This CDR3 comprises 14 residues. V gave up 4 bases and J gave up 2 bases; unmatched junction bases: 0. Germline CDR1 reads SGHTA; CDR2 reads FQGNSA. CDR3 region: CASSWTGGNTEAFF. DNA of the CDR3: TGTGCCAGCAGCTGGACAGGGGGCAACACTGAAGCTTTCTTT.

The table lists this clone with a count of one. This sequence joins TRBV2 and TRBJ2-2; TRBD2 aligns across 9 bases. CDR1 SNHLY and CDR2 FYNNEI come from the germline V gene. V was clipped by 7 bases and J by 2 bases; unmatched bases: 5. The CDR3 contains 15 residues. In nucleotides, the CDR3 is TGTGCCAGCATTCGACTAGCGGTTAACACCGGGGAGCTGTTTTTT. It encodes CASIRLAVNTGELFF.

V gene TRBV11-2 combines with J gene TRBJ1-1, with 11 bases lining up with TRBD1. Germline assignment: CDR1 SGHAT and CDR2 FQNNGV. This CDR3 has 14 amino acids. J lost 4 bases, V lost 5 bases, and 3 bases had no gene match. CDR3 region: CASSRDRGGTEAFF. Here the CDR3 DNA reads TGTGCCAGCAGCAGGGACAGGGGGGGCACTGAAGCTTTCTTT.

This chain uses TRBV4-1 with TRBJ2-1; possibly TRBD2 for D (6 bases). Germline CDR1 and CDR2: MGHRA and YSYEKL. This CDR3 is built from 14 residues. Trimming cost V 1 base and J 7 bases, with 11 bases left between them. The CDR3 DNA reads as TGCGCCAGCAGCCAAGTCGTAGCGGTGAATGAGCAGTTCTTC. This sequence encodes CASSQVVAVNEQFF.

The chain combines TRBV4-2 with TRBJ2-3, with 16 bases identical to TRBD2. The CDR3 has 18 amino acids. Germline V gives CDR1 LGHNA, CDR2 YNFKEQ. The V gene end was trimmed by 0 bases and the J gene end by 1 base; junction bases not matched to a gene: 1. The CDR3 loop is CASSQDGTSGGGTDTQYF. CDR3 nucleotides: TGTGCCAGCAGCCAAGATGGGACTAGCGGGGGGGGCACAGATACGCAGTATTTT.

The CDR3 sequence: CASSYAGLKKNIQYF. DNA of the CDR3: TGTGCCAGCAGTTACGCGGGACTAAAAAAAAACATTCAGTACTTC. J is TRBJ2-4 and V is TRBV6-2 or TRBV6-3; TRBD2 matches 7 bases. The J segment lost 4 bases and the V segment lost 2 bases, leaving 5 bases of the junction unmatched. The CDR3 covers 15 residues. Per germline, CDR1 MNHEY and CDR2 SVGEGT.

The chain carries TRBV15 and TRBJ1-2, with D unresolved. The CDR3 loop spans 15 amino acids. V was clipped by 2 bases and J by 2 bases, with 12 bases between them. CDR1 is LNHNV, CDR2 YYDKDF, per germline (reference sequence). The CDR3, as DNA: TGTGCCACCAGCAGATCACTTAGAGCCAACTATGGCTACACCTTC. The encoded protein is CATSRSLRANYGYTF.

The V gene is TRBV13, the J gene TRBJ2-1; TRBD2 agrees at 8 bases. V was pared by 2 bases and J by 3 bases, with 3 bases of the junction left unmatched. This CDR3 spans 15 amino acids. Germline loops: CDR1 PRHDT, CDR2 FYEKMQ (reference sequence). DNA for the CDR3: TGTGCCAGCAGCTTATTTCTAGCGGGCTACAATGAGCAGTTCTTC. Its translation: CASSLFLAGYNEQFF.

The gene calls are TRBV7-9 and TRBJ2-3; 10 bases are shared with TRBD2. The germline V gene encodes CDR1 SEHNR and CDR2 FQNEAQ (reference sequence). Trimming cost V 5 bases and J 5 bases; bases outside gene matches: 7. The CDR3 spans 15 residues. The CDR3 here is CASSTTGTSEDTQYF. The CDR3 bases are TGTGCCAGCAGCACTACCGGGACTAGCGAAGATACGCAGTATTTT. The full variable domain, completed using reference TRBV7-9 and TRBJ2-3, is DTGVSQNPRHKITKRGQNVTFRCDPISEHNRLYWYRQTLGQGPEFLTYFQNEAQLEKSRLLSDRFSAERPKGSFSTLEIQRTEQGDSAMYLCASSTTGTSEDTQYFGPGTRLTVL.

V gene TRBV11-1 combines with J gene TRBJ2-3, with TRBD2 identical over 7 bases. In germline, CDR1 is SGHAT, CDR2 FQDESV (reference sequence). V shed 3 bases, J shed 6 bases, and the junction held 9 bases outside the gene matches. The CDR3 sequence is 15 residues long. The CDR3 DNA reads TGTGCCAGCAGCTTGGCGGGAGAAAGGTGGGATACGCAGTATTTT. Its translation is CASSLAGERWDTQYF.

This sequence joins TRBV27 and TRBJ2-3, with 7 bases fitting TRBD2. The V gene end was trimmed by 0 bases and the J gene end by 3 bases; junction bases not matched to a gene: 9. The CDR3 runs 17 residues. Germline assignment: CDR1 MNHEY and CDR2 SMNVEV (reference sequence). The CDR3 sequence is CASSLSGGSWGTDTQYF. CDR3 nucleotide sequence: TGTGCCAGCAGTTTATCAGGCGGGAGTTGGGGTACAGATACGCAGTATTTT.

The chain is built from TRBV30 and TRBJ1-1; 7 bases agree with TRBD1. The junction had 16 bases not matched to a gene; V was cut back by 4 bases and J by 8 bases. CDR1 and CDR2 from the germline V gene are GTSNPN and SVGIG (reference sequence). This CDR3 contains 15 residues. The CDR3 loop reads CAWTRGRVAVGEAFF. The CDR3 DNA is TGTGCCTGGACAAGGGGGCGGGTGGCTGTAGGAGAAGCTTTCTTT.

This clone occurred once. J is TRBJ1-1 and V is TRBV5-1; possible D gene TRBD1, 6 bases. CDR1 and CDR2 (germline): SGHRS, YFSETQ. Trimming stripped 3 bases from V and 4 bases from J, with 10 bases between. This CDR3 contains 13 residues. CDR3 amino acids: CASSYDRTTEAFF. CDR3 DNA: TGCGCCAGCAGCTACGACAGGACCACTGAAGCTTTCTTT.

The chain links TRBV7-6 to TRBJ2-3; the match to TRBD2 covers 8 bases. This CDR3 region has 15 residues. The V segment lost 4 bases and the J segment 3 bases; nucleotides outside the gene matches: 6. Germline V gene data show CDR1 as SGHVS and CDR2 as FNYEAQ. The CDR3 nucleotides are TGTGCCAGCAGCTCAAGCGGGAGTCGGACAGATACGCAGTATTTT. It encodes CASSSSGSRTDTQYF.

In the case of this clone: This sample includes further DNA sequences coding for the same CDR3. The rearrangement joins TRBV7-3 to TRBJ2-7; 7 bases map to TRBD2. Germline V gene data show CDR1 as SGHTA and CDR2 as FQGTGA. The V segment lost 4 bases and the J segment 0 bases; nucleotides outside the gene matches: 3. This CDR3 contains 14 residues. CDR3: CASSSSGSSYEQYF. The CDR3 nucleotides are TGTGCCAGCAGCTCTAGCGGAAGCTCCTACGAGCAGTACTTC.

J is TRBJ2-1 and V is TRBV28; 7 bases agree with TRBD2. In germline, CDR1 is MDHEN, CDR2 SYDVKM. The CDR3 totals 15 residues. The V gene end was trimmed by 7 bases and the J gene end by 3 bases; junction bases not matched to a gene: 9. The CDR3, as DNA: TGTGCCAGCACGTCCCTCAGCGGGATCTACAATGAGCAGTTCTTC. Translated, it gives CASTSLSGIYNEQFF.

The CDR3 loop is CASSLDSLNTEAFF. In DNA, the CDR3 is TGTGCCAGCAGCCTAGACAGTCTGAACACTGAAGCTTTCTTT. V and J are TRBV3-1 (or the pseudogene TRBV3-2) and TRBJ1-1; D might be TRBD1 (5 bases). This CDR3 has 14 residues. Germline V gene lookup returns CDR1 LGHDT and CDR2 YNNKEL (reference sequence). The V end was cut by 4 bases, the J end by 0 bases, with 9 bases between.

The CDR3 loop is CASSRDGNEQYF. The CDR3 nucleotides read TGTGCCAGCAGCCGTGACGGGAACGAGCAGTACTTC. J is TRBJ2-7 and V is TRBV9; a possible D gene is TRBD2 (5 bases). CDR1 SGDLS and CDR2 YYNGEE come from the germline V gene. CDR3 length: 12 residues. V lost 4 bases, J lost 5 bases, and 10 bases lay in between.

The V call is TRBV21-1, the J call TRBJ2-5; the D call in the table, TRBD1, was not verified against the DNA. TRBV21-1 is annotated as a pseudogene. The CDR3 loop spans 16 amino acids. The DNA for the CDR3 is TGTGCCAGCAGCCCTCCTTCAGGGGCAGGCCAAGAGACCCAGTACTTC. Protein sequence: CASSPPSGAGQETQYF.